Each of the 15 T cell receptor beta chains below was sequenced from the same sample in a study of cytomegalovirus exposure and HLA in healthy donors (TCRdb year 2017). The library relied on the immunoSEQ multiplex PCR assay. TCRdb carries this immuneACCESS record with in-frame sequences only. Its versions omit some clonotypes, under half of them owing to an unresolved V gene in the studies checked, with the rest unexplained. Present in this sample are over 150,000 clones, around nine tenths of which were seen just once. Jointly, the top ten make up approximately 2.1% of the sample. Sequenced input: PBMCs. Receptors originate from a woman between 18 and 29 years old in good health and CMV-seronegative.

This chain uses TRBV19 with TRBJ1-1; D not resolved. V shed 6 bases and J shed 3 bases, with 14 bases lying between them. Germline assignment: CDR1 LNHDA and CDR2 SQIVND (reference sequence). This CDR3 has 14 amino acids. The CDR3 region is CASRRRSRDTEAFF. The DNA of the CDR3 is TGTGCCAGTAGGAGGAGGAGTCGGGACACTGAAGCTTTCTTT.

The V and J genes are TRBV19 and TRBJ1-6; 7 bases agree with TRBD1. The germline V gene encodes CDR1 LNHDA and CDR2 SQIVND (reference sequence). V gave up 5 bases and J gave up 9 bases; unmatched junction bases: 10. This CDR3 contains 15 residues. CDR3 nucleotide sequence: TGTGCCAGTAGTCGTCCTGACAGGGAGAGTTCACCCCTCCACTTT. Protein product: CASSRPDRESSPLHF. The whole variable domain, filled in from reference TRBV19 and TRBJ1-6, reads DGGITQSPKYLFRKEGQNVTLSCEQNLNHDAMYWYRQDPGQGLRLIYYSQIVNDFQKGDIAEGYSVSREKKESFPLTVTSAQKNPTAFYLCASSRPDRESSPLHFGNGTRLTVT.

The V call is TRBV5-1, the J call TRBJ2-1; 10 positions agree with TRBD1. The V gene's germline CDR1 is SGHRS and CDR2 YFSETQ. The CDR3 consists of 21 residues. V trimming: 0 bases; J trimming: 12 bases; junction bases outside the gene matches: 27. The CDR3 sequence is CASSLGTRRDRGDAKLTGQFF. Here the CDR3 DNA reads TGCGCCAGCAGCTTGGGGACTCGGAGGGACAGGGGAGATGCGAAACTCACGGGGCAGTTCTTC.

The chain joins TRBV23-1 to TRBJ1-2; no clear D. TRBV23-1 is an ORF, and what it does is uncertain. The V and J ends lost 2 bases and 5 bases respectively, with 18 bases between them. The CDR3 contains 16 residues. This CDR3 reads CASSQRLSAEAYGYTF. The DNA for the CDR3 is TGCGCCAGCAGTCAACGCCTGTCGGCGGAGGCGTATGGCTACACCTTC.

The CDR3 DNA reads as TGTGCCAGCAGATACAGGGGGCGAGGCACTGAAGCTTTCTTT. Translating gives CASRYRGRGTEAFF. J is TRBJ1-1 and V is TRBV27; 9 nucleotides align to TRBD1. Germline V CDR1 and CDR2: MNHEY, SMNVEV (reference sequence). The CDR3 extends over 14 amino acids. V lost 6 bases and J lost 4; bases outside the gene matches: 6.

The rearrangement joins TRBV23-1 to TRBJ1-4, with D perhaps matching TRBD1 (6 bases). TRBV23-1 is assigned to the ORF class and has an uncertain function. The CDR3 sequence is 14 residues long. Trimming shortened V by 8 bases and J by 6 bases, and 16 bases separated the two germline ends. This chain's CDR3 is CASFPREGDEKLFF. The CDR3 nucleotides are TGCGCCAGCTTCCCCCGTGAGGGGGATGAAAAACTGTTTTTT.

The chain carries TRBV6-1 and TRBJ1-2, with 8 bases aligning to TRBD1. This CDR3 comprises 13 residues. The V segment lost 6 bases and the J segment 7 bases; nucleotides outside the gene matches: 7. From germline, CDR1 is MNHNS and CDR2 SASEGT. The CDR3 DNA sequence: TGTGCCAGCAGCTCCGACAGGGGAGGTGGCTACACCTTC. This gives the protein CASSSDRGGGYTF.

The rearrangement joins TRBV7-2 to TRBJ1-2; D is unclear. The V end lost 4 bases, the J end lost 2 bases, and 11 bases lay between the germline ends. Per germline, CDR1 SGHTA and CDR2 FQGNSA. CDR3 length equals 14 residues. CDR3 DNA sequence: TGTGCCAGCAGCTCCTCTGCGGGGAACTATGGCTACACCTTC. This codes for CASSSSAGNYGYTF.

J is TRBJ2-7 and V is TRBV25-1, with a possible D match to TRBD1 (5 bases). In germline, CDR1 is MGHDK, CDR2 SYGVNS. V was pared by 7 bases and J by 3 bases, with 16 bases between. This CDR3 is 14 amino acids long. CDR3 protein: CASTENQGGYEQYF. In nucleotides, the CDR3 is TGTGCCAGCACCGAAAATCAGGGCGGCTACGAGCAGTACTTC.

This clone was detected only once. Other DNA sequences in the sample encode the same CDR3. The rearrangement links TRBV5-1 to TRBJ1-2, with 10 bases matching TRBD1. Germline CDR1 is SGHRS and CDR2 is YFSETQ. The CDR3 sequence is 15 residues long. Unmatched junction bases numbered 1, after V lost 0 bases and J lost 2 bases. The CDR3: CASSLGGQGNYGYTF. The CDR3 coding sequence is TGCGCCAGCAGCTTGGGGGGACAGGGGAACTATGGCTACACCTTC.

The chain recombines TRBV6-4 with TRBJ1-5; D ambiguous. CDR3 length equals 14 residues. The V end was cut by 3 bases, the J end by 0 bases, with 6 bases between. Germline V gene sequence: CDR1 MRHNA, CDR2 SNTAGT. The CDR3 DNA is TGTGCCAGCAGTGAGGGCTATAGCAATCAGCCCCAGCATTTT. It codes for CASSEGYSNQPQHF.

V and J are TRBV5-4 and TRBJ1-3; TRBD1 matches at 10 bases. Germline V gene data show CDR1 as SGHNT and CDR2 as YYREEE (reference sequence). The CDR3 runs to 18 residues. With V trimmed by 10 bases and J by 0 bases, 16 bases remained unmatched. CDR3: CALLTTGTGANSGNTIYF. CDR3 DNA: TGTGCCCTCCTAACAACCGGGACAGGGGCGAACTCTGGAAACACCATATATTTT.

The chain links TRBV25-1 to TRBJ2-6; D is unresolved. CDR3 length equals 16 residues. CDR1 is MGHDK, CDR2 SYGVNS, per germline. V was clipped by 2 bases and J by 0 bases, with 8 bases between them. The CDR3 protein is CASSEVGSSGANVLTF. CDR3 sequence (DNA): TGTGCCAGCAGTGAAGTGGGCAGCTCTGGGGCCAACGTCCTGACTTTC.

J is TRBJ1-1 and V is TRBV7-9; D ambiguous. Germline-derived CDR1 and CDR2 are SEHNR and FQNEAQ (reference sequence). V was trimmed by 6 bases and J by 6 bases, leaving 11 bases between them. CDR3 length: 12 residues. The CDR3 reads CASRGGLAEAFF. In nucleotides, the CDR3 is TGTGCCAGCAGGGGAGGCTTGGCTGAAGCTTTCTTT.

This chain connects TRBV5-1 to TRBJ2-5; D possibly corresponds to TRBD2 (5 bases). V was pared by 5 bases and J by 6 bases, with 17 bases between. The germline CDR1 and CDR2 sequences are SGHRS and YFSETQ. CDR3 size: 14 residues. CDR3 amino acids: CASRSREGRQTQYF. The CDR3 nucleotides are TGCGCCAGCAGATCGAGGGAAGGAAGACAGACCCAGTACTTC.